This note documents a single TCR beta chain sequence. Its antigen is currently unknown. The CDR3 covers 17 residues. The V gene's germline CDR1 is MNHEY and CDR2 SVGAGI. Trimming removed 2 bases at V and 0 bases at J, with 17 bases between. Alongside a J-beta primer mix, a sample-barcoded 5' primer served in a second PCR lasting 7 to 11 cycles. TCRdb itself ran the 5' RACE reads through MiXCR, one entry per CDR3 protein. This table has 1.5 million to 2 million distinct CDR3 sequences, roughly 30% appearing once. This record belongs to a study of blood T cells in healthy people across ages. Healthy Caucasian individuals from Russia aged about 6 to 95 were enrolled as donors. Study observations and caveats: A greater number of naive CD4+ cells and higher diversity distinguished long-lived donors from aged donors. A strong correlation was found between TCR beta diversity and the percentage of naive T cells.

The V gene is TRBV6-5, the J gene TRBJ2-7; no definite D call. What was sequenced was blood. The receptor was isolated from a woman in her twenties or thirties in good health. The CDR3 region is CASSYADQTRLSYEQYF. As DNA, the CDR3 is TGTGCCAGCAGTTACGCAGATCAGACACGCCTCTCCTACGAGCAGTACTTC.